Below are 31 T cell receptor beta chains sequenced from a single sample in a study of technical replicates of blood from a few donors. Generated by immunoSEQ multiplex PCR, the TCRdb table keeps only in-frame clones and is missing some. The data hold roughly 68,000 clones, with more than 85% observed a single time. Sample: PBMCs. The receptors were gathered from a human donor in good health. Some clones in this sample may be carry-over from other donors' samples.

The chain has TRBV25-1 and TRBJ2-1, with 8 bases that match TRBD2. The V segment lost 1 base and the J segment 9 bases; nucleotides outside the gene matches: 8. There are 15 residues in the CDR3. Germline CDR1 MGHDK, CDR2 SYGVNS. CDR3 protein: CASSESRGLVGEQFF. CDR3 DNA: TGTGCCAGCAGTGAATCCCGGGGACTAGTTGGTGAGCAGTTCTTC. Full variable domain (missing parts from reference TRBV25-1 and TRBJ2-1): EADIYQTPRYLVIGTGKKITLECSQTMGHDKMYWYQQDPGMELHLIHYSYGVNSTEKGDLSSESTVSRIRTEHFPLTLESARPSHTSQYLCASSESRGLVGEQFFGPGTRLTVL.

This sequence joins TRBV7-9 and TRBJ2-1; 15 bases align to TRBD2. The J segment lost 7 bases and the V segment lost 5 bases, leaving 3 bases of the junction unmatched. Germline V gene lookup returns CDR1 SEHNR and CDR2 FQNEAQ (reference sequence). This CDR3 has 15 amino acids. The CDR3 nucleotides are TGTGCCAGCAGCGGACTAGCGGGGGGGCCAAATGAGCAGTTCTTC. Translated, it gives CASSGLAGGPNEQFF.

The chain joins TRBV29-1 to TRBJ1-1; 9 nucleotides match TRBD1. Per germline, CDR1 SQVTM and CDR2 ANQGSEA. V was clipped by 6 bases and J by 7 bases; unmatched bases: 9. CDR3 size: 13 residues. CDR3 in DNA: TGCAGCGTCGCCTTCTGGACAGGGGATGAAGCTTTCTTT. Translation: CSVAFWTGDEAFF.

V and J are TRBV5-4 and TRBJ1-1; D is undetermined. The CDR3 contains 14 residues. Per the germline V gene, CDR1 is SGHNT and CDR2 is YYREEE (reference sequence). Trimming stripped 0 bases from V and 1 base from J, with 7 bases between. CDR3 nucleotides: TGTGCCAGCAGCTTGGTCGCAGGGAACACTGAAGCTTTCTTT. Translating it yields CASSLVAGNTEAFF.

This chain links TRBV5-1 with TRBJ1-4, with 7 bases lining up with TRBD1. CDR1 is SGHRS and CDR2 is YFSETQ in the germline V gene. Trimming cost V 2 bases and J 5 bases; bases outside gene matches: 6. The length of the CDR3 is 15 residues. CDR3 sequence: CASSFGGQTNEKLFF. The CDR3 DNA is TGCGCCAGCAGCTTTGGGGGACAGACCAATGAAAAACTGTTTTTT.

This chain uses TRBV30 with TRBJ1-2; 10 bases fit TRBD1. J lost 8 bases, V lost 0 bases, and 6 bases had no gene match. CDR3 size: 14 residues. Germline CDR1 is GTSNPN and CDR2 is SVGIG (reference sequence). The CDR3 sequence is CAWSVRDRGQGYTF. The CDR3 DNA reads TGTGCCTGGAGTGTAAGAGACAGGGGGCAAGGCTACACCTTC.

The V call is TRBV6-4, the J call TRBJ2-3, with 8 bases aligning to TRBD2. J gave up 1 base and V 4 bases, and 1 base lay outside the gene matches. The CDR3 spans 14 residues. CDR1 and CDR2 from the germline V gene are MRHNA and SNTAGT. CDR3 DNA sequence: TGTGCCAGCAGTGCCGGGGGGGGCACAGATACGCAGTATTTT. It encodes CASSAGGGTDTQYF.

The chain combines TRBV4-3 with TRBJ2-5; a possible D gene is TRBD2 (5 bases). This CDR3 comprises 15 residues. V was pared by 1 base and J by 7 bases, with 16 bases between. Germline V gene lookup returns CDR1 LGHNA and CDR2 YSLEER. The CDR3 DNA is TGCGCCAGCAGCCAAGTTAGCGATGGTGATAGGACCCAGTACTTC. Protein: CASSQVSDGDRTQYF.

This clone occurred once. The V gene is TRBV4-1, the J gene TRBJ1-6, with D possibly matching TRBD1 (5 bases). The germline gives CDR1 MGHRA, CDR2 YSYEKL. V shed 9 bases and J shed 7 bases, with 28 bases lying between them. CDR3 length equals 18 residues. The CDR3 nucleotides read TGCGCCAGTACCGACAGACCCCCCATAAAGACAGAAAATTCACCCCTCCACTTT. Amino acids: CASTDRPPIKTENSPLHF.

The rearrangement joins TRBV5-4 to TRBJ2-1, with 11 bases fitting TRBD2. The length of the CDR3 is 15 residues. V dropped 4 bases and J dropped 4; count of bases not matched to a gene: 4. Germline values: CDR1 SGHNT, CDR2 YYREEE (reference sequence). The CDR3: CASSKTSGGYNEQFF. DNA of the CDR3: TGTGCCAGCAGCAAAACTAGCGGGGGTTACAATGAGCAGTTCTTC.

This chain uses TRBV30 with TRBJ1-5; D might be TRBD1 (5 bases). Trimming left V 1 base short and J 3 bases short, with 16 bases between. CDR1 and CDR2 from the germline V gene are GTSNPN and SVGIG (reference sequence). The CDR3 has 16 amino acids. CDR3 protein: CAWSGMGRMDNQPQHF. DNA for the CDR3: TGTGCCTGGAGTGGCATGGGGCGCATGGACAATCAGCCCCAGCATTTT.

The chain has TRBV6-5 and TRBJ2-2; a weak D match, TRBD1 (6 bases). The germline V gene encodes CDR1 MNHEY and CDR2 SVGAGI. The V end lost 5 bases, the J end lost 9 bases, and 16 bases lay between the germline ends. The CDR3 totals 14 residues. This CDR3 reads CASSHRTALRELFF. In nucleotides, the CDR3 is TGTGCCAGCAGTCACCGGACAGCTCTAAGGGAGCTGTTTTTT.

This chain joins TRBV5-1 and TRBJ1-3, with D hard to call. This CDR3 is 14 amino acids long. Per germline, CDR1 SGHRS and CDR2 YFSETQ. The V gene lost 5 bases and the J gene lost 0 bases, with 9 bases spanning the gap. In DNA, the CDR3 is TGCGCCAGCAGATTGTCACTCTCTGGAAACACCATATATTTT. It yields the protein CASRLSLSGNTIYF.

The rearrangement uses TRBV6-1 and TRBJ1-1; possibly TRBD1 for D (5 bases). V lost 6 bases to trimming and J lost 1 base, with 9 bases between them. The length of the CDR3 is 13 residues. The germline V gene has CDR1 MNHNS and CDR2 SASEGT. The CDR3 reads CASRATGNTEAFF. Written as DNA, the CDR3 is TGTGCCAGCAGAGCTACAGGGAACACTGAAGCTTTCTTT.

This CDR3 reads CASSPRPDHEKLFF. As DNA, the CDR3 is TGTGCCAGCAGCCCTAGGCCGGATCATGAAAAACTGTTTTTT. The chain combines TRBV7-8 with TRBJ1-4; no clear D gene. CDR3 length: 14 residues. CDR1 is SGHVS and CDR2 is FQNEAQ in the germline V gene. Trimming pared 5 bases from V and 6 bases from J, leaving 13 bases between.

The chain carries TRBV14 and TRBJ1-1; D remains unclear. The CDR3 sequence is 13 residues long. In germline, CDR1 is SGHDN, CDR2 FVKESK. Trimming pared 6 bases from V and 3 bases from J, leaving 11 bases between. For the CDR3, the DNA is TGTGCCAGCAGACCCACACCATACACTGAAGCTTTCTTT. Translated, it gives CASRPTPYTEAFF.

The genes are TRBV9 and TRBJ2-5, with TRBD1 matching over 8 bases. Germline V CDR1 and CDR2: SGDLS, YYNGEE. The CDR3 loop spans 15 amino acids. Trimming removed 4 bases from V and 4 bases from J; junction bases left unmatched: 9. CDR3 sequence (DNA): TGTGCCAGCAGCAACCGACAGGGGCGTGGAGAGACCCAGTACTTC. Translating it yields CASSNRQGRGETQYF.

The CDR3 loop reads CASSAAGGYEQYF. CDR3 DNA sequence: TGTGCCAGCAGCGCGGCGGGGGGCTACGAGCAGTACTTC. The chain links TRBV9 to TRBJ2-7; 8 positions agree with TRBD2. Germline CDR1 reads SGDLS; CDR2 reads YYNGEE. The CDR3 is made up of 13 amino acids. V was clipped by 3 bases and J by 3 bases; unmatched bases: 2. Full variable domain (missing parts from reference TRBV9 and TRBJ2-7): DSGVTQTPKHLITATGQRVTLRCSPRSGDLSVYWYQQSLDQGLQFLIQYYNGEERAKGNILERFSAQQFPDLHSELNLSSLELGDSALYFCASSAAGGYEQYFGPGTRLTVT.

The rearrangement uses TRBV7-8 and TRBJ2-5; 12 bases fit TRBD2. Germline trimming cut 7 bases from V and 5 bases from J; bases unmatched to any gene: 5. The CDR3 spans 14 residues. Germline V CDR1 and CDR2: SGHVS, FQNEAQ. The CDR3 region is CASTRTSGRETQYF. In DNA, the CDR3 is TGTGCCAGCACCCGAACTAGCGGGAGGGAGACCCAGTACTTC.

This chain uses TRBV5-6 with TRBJ2-5; D remains unclear. The CDR3 contains 11 residues. Trimming left V 4 bases short and J 3 bases short, with 4 bases between. CDR1 and CDR2 (germline): SGHDT, YYEEEE. CDR3 loop: CASSTEETQYF. The CDR3 DNA follows: TGTGCCAGCAGCACAGAAGAGACCCAGTACTTC.

The V and J genes are TRBV19 and TRBJ1-5; D is unresolved. This CDR3 spans 15 amino acids. CDR1 LNHDA and CDR2 SQIVND come from the germline V gene (reference sequence). The V gene lost 5 bases and the J gene lost 3 bases, with 14 bases spanning the gap. The CDR3 is CASSPPGGNNQPQHF. The CDR3 nucleotides read TGTGCCAGTAGTCCACCGGGAGGGAACAATCAGCCCCAGCATTTT. Using reference TRBV19 and TRBJ1-5 for the parts outside the CDR3, the full variable domain is DGGITQSPKYLFRKEGQNVTLSCEQNLNHDAMYWYRQDPGQGLRLIYYSQIVNDFQKGDIAEGYSVSREKKESFPLTVTSAQKNPTAFYLCASSPPGGNNQPQHFGDGTRLSIL.

The chain joins TRBV5-8 to TRBJ2-5, with 12 bases fitting TRBD2. With V trimmed by 4 bases and J by 4 bases, 8 bases remained unmatched. Germline V CDR1 and CDR2: SGHTS, YDEGEE. This CDR3 is 16 amino acids long. As DNA, the CDR3 is TGTGCCAGCAGCCACCGGACTAGCGGGATAACAGAGACCCAGTACTTC. It yields the protein CASSHRTSGITETQYF. Filled out from reference TRBV5-8 and TRBJ2-5, the complete variable domain reads EAGVTQSPTHLIKTRGQQATLRCSPISGHTSVYWYQQALGLGLQFLLWYDEGEERNRGNFPPRFSGRQFPNYSSELNVNALELEDSALYLCASSHRTSGITETQYFGPGTRLLVL.

The chain uses TRBV5-1 and TRBJ1-5, with TRBD1 identical over 7 bases. Unmatched junction bases numbered 8, after V lost 4 bases and J lost 1 base. This CDR3 comprises 16 residues. Germline values: CDR1 SGHRS, CDR2 YFSETQ. The CDR3 sequence is CASSPQGGGSNQPQHF. CDR3 sequence (DNA): TGCGCCAGCAGCCCCCAGGGGGGCGGAAGCAATCAGCCCCAGCATTTT.

In its sample, this clone was seen a few times. This chain links TRBV7-6 with TRBJ2-7; D gene ambiguous. CDR3 size: 15 residues. Germline CDR1 is SGHVS and CDR2 is FNYEAQ. V was shortened by 1 base and J by 0 bases, with 10 bases between the two germline ends. The DNA for the CDR3 is TGTGCCAGCAGCTTAGTATCCGGGTCCTCCTACGAGCAGTACTTC. This sequence encodes CASSLVSGSSYEQYF.

This clone has a single count. V gene TRBV4-2 combines with J gene TRBJ2-2; D is ambiguous. The V gene lost 4 bases and the J gene lost 2 bases, with 8 bases spanning the gap. The germline V gene encodes CDR1 LGHNA and CDR2 YNFKEQ. The CDR3 is made up of 14 amino acids. The CDR3 spells CASSLNSNTGELFF. CDR3 nucleotide sequence: TGTGCCAGCAGCCTAAATTCCAACACCGGGGAGCTGTTTTTT.

This chain joins TRBV4-2 and TRBJ1-6; 9 bases agree with TRBD1. The V and J ends lost 2 bases and 8 bases, in that order; junction bases with no gene match: 7. Germline CDR1 is LGHNA and CDR2 is YNFKEQ. The CDR3 extends over 16 amino acids. The CDR3 DNA is TGTGCCAGCAGCCAATTGGAGGGACAGGGCGATTCACCCCTCCACTTT. This sequence encodes CASSQLEGQGDSPLHF.

The V and J genes are TRBV4-2 and TRBJ1-5; D is undetermined. CDR1 is LGHNA and CDR2 is YNFKEQ in the germline V gene. The CDR3 is 14 residues long. The ends were cut back, 0 bases at V and 7 bases at J, with 10 bases in the middle. The CDR3 protein is CASSQDSPGQPQHF. Written as DNA, the CDR3 is TGTGCCAGCAGCCAAGATTCCCCGGGGCAGCCCCAGCATTTT.

The CDR3 spells CASSGPGTVGDTQYF. DNA for the CDR3: TGTGCCAGCAGCGGTCCCGGGACAGTCGGAGATACGCAGTATTTT. The V gene is TRBV7-2, the J gene TRBJ2-3, with TRBD1 matching 7 bases. This CDR3 is 15 amino acids long. The germline CDR1 and CDR2 sequences are SGHTA and FQGNSA. V trimming: 5 bases; J trimming: 5 bases; junction bases outside the gene matches: 10.

This chain links TRBV20-1 with TRBJ1-1; 7 positions match TRBD1. After removal of 6 bases from V and 9 bases from J, the junction contained 4 bases not matched to a gene. The CDR3 sequence is 10 residues long. CDR1 is DFQATT and CDR2 is SNEGSKA in the germline V gene (reference sequence). The CDR3: CSALTGKAFF. The CDR3 region has the DNA TGCAGTGCCTTGACAGGGAAAGCTTTCTTT.

The chain has TRBV5-8 and TRBJ2-3; 7 bases are a match to TRBD1. The germline V gene has CDR1 SGHTS and CDR2 YDEGEE. V gave up 4 bases and J gave up 6 bases; unmatched junction bases: 14. This CDR3 comprises 16 residues. The CDR3 loop reads CASSRGTRTGPDTQYF. In DNA, the CDR3 is TGTGCCAGCAGCCGCGGAACCAGGACAGGCCCCGATACGCAGTATTTT. Full variable domain (remainder filled in from reference TRBV5-8 and TRBJ2-3): EAGVTQSPTHLIKTRGQQATLRCSPISGHTSVYWYQQALGLGLQFLLWYDEGEERNRGNFPPRFSGRQFPNYSSELNVNALELEDSALYLCASSRGTRTGPDTQYFGPGTRLTVL.

This rearrangement joins TRBV7-8 to TRBJ2-5; tentative D call: TRBD2 (6 bases). Germline lookup yields CDR1 SGHVS and CDR2 FQNEAQ. V gave up 2 bases and J gave up 2 bases, with 18 bases separating them. CDR3 length: 17 residues. The CDR3 spells CASSLRGGTTDQETQYF. The CDR3 region has the DNA TGTGCCAGCAGCTTAAGGGGAGGCACAACTGATCAAGAGACCCAGTACTTC.